This T cell receptor beta chain was recovered during a study of T cells after yellow fever vaccination. MiXCR, applied by TCRdb to the 5' RACE reads, yields one record per CDR3 protein. The sample holds a few hundred thousand distinct CDR3 sequences, around 6.8% seen once. Comments on this clonotype: One end of the junction is discordant with germline, which a read error may explain.

The CDR3 runs to 17 residues. The V gene's germline CDR1 is SGHVS and CDR2 FNYEAQ. The sequence came from a man younger than 30 who received the YFV17D yellow fever vaccine. The sample here was PBMCs, taken roughly seven weeks after the first yellow fever vaccination. This rearrangement joins TRBV7-6 to TRBJ2-1; D is unresolved. DNA for the CDR3: TGTGCCAGCAGCTTAGCGTGGGCGGCCTCTACCTACAAAGAGCAGTTCTTC. Protein: CASSLAWAASTYKEQFF.